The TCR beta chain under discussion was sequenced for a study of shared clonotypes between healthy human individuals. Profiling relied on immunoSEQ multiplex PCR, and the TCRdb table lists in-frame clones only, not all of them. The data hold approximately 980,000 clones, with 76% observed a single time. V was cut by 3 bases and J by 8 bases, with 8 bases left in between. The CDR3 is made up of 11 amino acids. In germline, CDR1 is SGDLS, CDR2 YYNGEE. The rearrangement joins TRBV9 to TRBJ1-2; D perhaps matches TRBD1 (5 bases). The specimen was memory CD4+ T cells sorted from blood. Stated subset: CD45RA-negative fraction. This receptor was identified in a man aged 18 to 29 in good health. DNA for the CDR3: TGTGCCAGCAGCGGGGGGAAAGGCTACACCTTC. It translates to CASSGGKGYTF. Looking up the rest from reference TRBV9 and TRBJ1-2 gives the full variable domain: DSGVTQTPKHLITATGQRVTLRCSPRSGDLSVYWYQQSLDQGLQFLIQYYNGEERAKGNILERFSAQQFPDLHSELNLSSLELGDSALYFCASSGGKGYTFGSGTRLTVV.